The T cell receptor beta chain under discussion was sequenced for a study of CD4 T cells in relation to SARS-CoV-2 and coronaviruses. Across the study: TCR beta CDR3s were sequenced after roughly 10-day antigen culture of PBMCs.

In regard to this clone: Its antigen remains unidentified.

Germline CDR1 and CDR2: SGHTA and FQGNSA. CDR3 size: 16 residues. With 2 bases removed from V and 2 bases from J, the gap between germline ends came to 15 bases. Whole-study results and caveats: The cross-reactivity analysis covered only spike protein, not other viral proteins.

Assay: immunoSEQ multiplex PCR; the TCRdb copy retains only in-frame clones and omits some. The repertoire holds approximately 22,000 clones, with roughly 72% as singletons. The unexposed donors gave CD4+ T cells in about 2010-2019, prior to COVID-19. After roughly ten days of culture, CD4+ T cells were isolated. Testing used SARS-CoV-2 S/N and four cold-coronavirus spikes on unexposed-donor CD4+ T cells, cells permitting. The V call is TRBV7-2, the J call TRBJ1-1; no reliable D call. The TCR originated in a human donor in good health. What was sequenced was CD4+ T cells from PBMCs, cultured in vitro. For the CDR3, the DNA is TGTGCCAGCAGCTTATTTCCCACTTCCGGTAACACTGAAGCTTTCTTT. Translating it yields CASSLFPTSGNTEAFF.